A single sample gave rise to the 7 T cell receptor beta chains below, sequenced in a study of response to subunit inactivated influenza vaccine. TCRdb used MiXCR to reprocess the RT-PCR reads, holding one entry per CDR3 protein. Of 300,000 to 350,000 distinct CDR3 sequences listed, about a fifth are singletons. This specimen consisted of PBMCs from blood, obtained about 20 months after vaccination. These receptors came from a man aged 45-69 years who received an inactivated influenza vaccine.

The CDR3 loop reads CASSPQPSSYNEQFF. CDR3 in DNA: TGTGCCAGCTCACCCCAACCGAGCTCCTACAATGAGCAGTTCTTC. The J gene is TRBJ2-1, the V gene TRBV18; no definite D call. The CDR3 has 15 amino acids. V lost 3 bases to trimming and J lost 0 bases, with 9 bases between them. Germline assignment: CDR1 KGHSH and CDR2 LQKENI.

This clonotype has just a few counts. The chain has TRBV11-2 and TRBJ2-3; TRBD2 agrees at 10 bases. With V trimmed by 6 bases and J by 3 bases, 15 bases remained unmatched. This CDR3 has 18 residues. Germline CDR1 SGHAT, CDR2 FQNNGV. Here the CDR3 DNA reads TGTGCCAGCAGGTTGGAACAGAGCGGGGGGGCGCCTACAGATACGCAGTATTTT. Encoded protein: CASRLEQSGGAPTDTQYF. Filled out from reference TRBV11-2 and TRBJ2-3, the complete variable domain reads EAGVAQSPRYKIIEKRQSVAFWCNPISGHATLYWYQQILGQGPKLLIQFQNNGVVDDSQLPKDRFSAERLKGVDSTLKIQPAKLEDSAVYLCASRLEQSGGAPTDTQYFGPGTRLTVL.

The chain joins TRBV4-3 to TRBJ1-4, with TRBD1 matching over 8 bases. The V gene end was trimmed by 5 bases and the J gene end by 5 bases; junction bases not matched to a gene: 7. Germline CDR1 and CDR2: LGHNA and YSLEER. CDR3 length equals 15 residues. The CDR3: CASSGRQGWNEKLFF. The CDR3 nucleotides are TGCGCCAGCAGCGGAAGACAGGGGTGGAATGAAAAACTGTTTTTT.

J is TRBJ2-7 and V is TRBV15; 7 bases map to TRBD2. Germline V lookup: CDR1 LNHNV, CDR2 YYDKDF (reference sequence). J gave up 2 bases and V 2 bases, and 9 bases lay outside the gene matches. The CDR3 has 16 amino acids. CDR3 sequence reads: CATSRNIGTITYEQYF. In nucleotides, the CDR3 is TGTGCCACCAGCAGAAACATTGGGACTATCACCTACGAGCAGTACTTC.

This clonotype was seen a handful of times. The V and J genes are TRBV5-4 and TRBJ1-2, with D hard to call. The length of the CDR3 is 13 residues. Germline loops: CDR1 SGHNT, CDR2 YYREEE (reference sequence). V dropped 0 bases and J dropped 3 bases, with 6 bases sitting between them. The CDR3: CASSLATYYGYTF. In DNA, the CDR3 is TGTGCCAGCAGCTTGGCCACCTACTATGGCTACACCTTC.

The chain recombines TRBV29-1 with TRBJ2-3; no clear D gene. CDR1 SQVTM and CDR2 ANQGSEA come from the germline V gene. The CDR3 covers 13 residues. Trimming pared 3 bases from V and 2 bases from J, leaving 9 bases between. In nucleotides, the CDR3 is TGCAGCGTTGAGTTCTCATTCACAGATACGCAGTATTTT. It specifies CSVEFSFTDTQYF.

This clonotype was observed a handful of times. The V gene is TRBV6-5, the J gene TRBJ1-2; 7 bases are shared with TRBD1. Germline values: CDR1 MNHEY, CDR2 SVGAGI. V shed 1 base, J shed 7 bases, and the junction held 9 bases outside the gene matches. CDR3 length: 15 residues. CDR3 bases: TGTGCCAGCAGTTACTTACCGACAGGGATGAGTGGCTACACCTTC. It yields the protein CASSYLPTGMSGYTF.